The 25 T cell receptor beta chains listed next were all sequenced from one sample in a study of T-cell reconstitution after alpha-beta-depleted transplantation in children. Unique molecular identifiers were built into the TCRbeta library. Using its own MiXCR run on the PCR reads, TCRdb lists one record per CDR3 protein. The repertoire consists of approximately 300,000 distinct CDR3 sequences, with 11% occurring once and the leading ten covering around a quarter. The sample consisted of peripheral blood, taken 180 days after TCRalphabeta/CD19-depleted stem cell transplant. All receptors come from a male patient aged 2-9 years who had a stem cell transplant for chronic granulomatous disease, so the T cells may come from the graft donor.

In its sample, this clonotype was seen many times. The chain employs TRBV29-1 and TRBJ2-1; 9 positions agree with TRBD1. CDR1 is SQVTM, CDR2 ANQGSEA, per germline. CDR3 length: 14 amino acids. The J segment lost 7 bases and the V segment lost 4 bases, leaving 8 bases of the junction unmatched. Here the CDR3 DNA reads TGCAGCGTTGCTTTAGGGACAGGGTTTAATGAGCAGTTCTTC. The encoded protein is CSVALGTGFNEQFF.

This clonotype was counted many times. The rearrangement links TRBV20-1 to TRBJ2-5; 9 nucleotides agree with TRBD2. The CDR3 runs to 16 residues. Germline assignment: CDR1 DFQATT and CDR2 SNEGSKA (reference sequence). V gave up 3 bases and J gave up 4 bases; unmatched junction bases: 12. The CDR3 here is CSASPLAGSSGETQYF. CDR3 coding DNA: TGCAGTGCTAGTCCCCTAGCGGGGTCCTCAGGAGAGACCCAGTACTTC.

This clonotype has at least ten counts. V gene TRBV10-3 combines with J gene TRBJ2-1; TRBD2 matches 12 bases. The V segment lost 3 bases and the J segment 4 bases; nucleotides outside the gene matches: 4. The CDR3 spans 16 residues. CDR1 is ENHRY and CDR2 is SYGVKD in the germline V gene. The CDR3 nucleotides are TGTGCCATCAGTGAACTAGCGGGGGGAAATTACAATGAGCAGTTCTTC. This gives the protein CAISELAGGNYNEQFF.

This clonotype was seen repeatedly, ten times or more. This sequence joins TRBV12-3 or TRBV12-4 and TRBJ1-5; 9 positions match TRBD1. The CDR3 has 15 residues. Losses at the gene ends were 6 bases for V and 0 bases for J; bases not matched to a gene: 3. This CDR3 is CASRTTGGSNQPQHF. The CDR3 DNA reads as TGTGCCAGCAGAACGACAGGGGGTAGCAATCAGCCCCAGCATTTT.

This clonotype appeared many times. CDR3 residues: CSAHRAPSYNEQFF. CDR3 nucleotide sequence: TGCAGCGCCCACAGAGCGCCGTCCTACAATGAGCAGTTCTTC. The chain uses TRBV29-1 and TRBJ2-1; D gene uncertain. V shed 7 bases and J shed 1 base, with 14 bases lying between them. CDR1 is SQVTM and CDR2 is ANQGSEA in the germline V gene. The CDR3 consists of 14 residues.

The chain joins TRBV6-1 to TRBJ1-1, with a weak D call TRBD1 (5 bases). This CDR3 region has 13 residues. Germline CDR1 is MNHNS and CDR2 is SASEGT. With 6 bases removed from V and 4 bases from J, the gap between germline ends came to 12 bases. The CDR3 DNA follows: TGTGCCAGCAGAGCCAGGGAAGTCACTGAAGCTTTCTTT. Its protein is CASRAREVTEAFF.

This clonotype was observed many times. This rearrangement joins TRBV12-3 or TRBV12-4 to TRBJ2-2, with 10 bases matching TRBD2. The CDR3 length is 16 residues. The trim removed 0 bases at V and 6 bases at J, leaving 4 bases unmatched. The CDR3 DNA follows: TGTGCCAGCAGTTTAGCTAGCGGGGGGTTTCCCGGGGAGCTGTTTTTT. Translating it yields CASSLASGGFPGELFF.

This clonotype has at least ten counts. The J gene is TRBJ2-1, the V gene TRBV7-6; a possible D gene is TRBD2 (6 bases). Trimming left V 5 bases short and J 7 bases short, with 15 bases between. Germline V gene lookup returns CDR1 SGHVS and CDR2 FNYEAQ. This CDR3 is 14 amino acids long. CDR3 in amino acids: CASSPGLRRNEQFF. The CDR3 region has the DNA TGTGCCAGCAGCCCGGGACTCAGGAGGAATGAGCAGTTCTTC.

In its sample, this clonotype was seen many times. This sequence joins TRBV7-9 and TRBJ2-7; D could derive from TRBD1 or TRBD2 (5 bases each). This CDR3 is built from 16 residues. Germline CDR1 SEHNR, CDR2 FQNEAQ (reference sequence). V dropped 5 bases and J dropped 3 bases, with 20 bases sitting between them. This CDR3 reads CASSSPGTPPFYEQYF. CDR3 DNA sequence: TGTGCCAGCAGCAGTCCCGGGACCCCTCCATTCTACGAGCAGTACTTC.

There are many counts of this clonotype. The chain carries TRBV4-1 and TRBJ1-2, with 11 nucleotides matching TRBD1. V shed 0 bases and J 5 bases; nucleotides not matched to a gene: 2. Germline-derived CDR1 and CDR2 are MGHRA and YSYEKL. The CDR3 has 15 amino acids. The CDR3 coding sequence is TGCGCCAGCAGCCAAGACGGGACAGGGGGGTATGGCTACACCTTC. Protein: CASSQDGTGGYGYTF.

This clonotype was seen repeatedly, ten times or more. The rearrangement uses TRBV12-3 or TRBV12-4 and TRBJ1-6, with a weak D call TRBD1 (5 bases). The CDR3 length is 14 residues. Trimming removed 6 bases at V and 7 bases at J, with 13 bases between. The CDR3 DNA sequence: TGTGCCAGCAGCCGACAGTTTGGCAATTCACCCCTCCACTTT. This gives the protein CASSRQFGNSPLHF.

This clonotype was detected ten times or more. The CDR3 protein is CASSLRGSSYNSPLHF. Here the CDR3 DNA reads TGCGCCAGCAGCTTGCGAGGGAGCTCCTATAATTCACCCCTCCACTTT. The gene calls are TRBV5-1 and TRBJ1-6; D not certain. The germline CDR1 and CDR2 sequences are SGHRS and YFSETQ. The CDR3 runs 16 residues. V lost 1 base, J lost 0 bases, and 8 bases lay in between. The variable domain in full, with the rest retrieved from reference TRBV5-1 and TRBJ1-6, is KAGVTQTPRYLIKTRGQQVTLSCSPISGHRSVSWYQQTPGQGLQFLFEYFSETQRNKGNFPGRFSGRQFSNSRSEMNVSTLELGDSALYLCASSLRGSSYNSPLHFGNGTRLTVT.

The rearrangement links TRBV18 to TRBJ2-1, with 8 bases aligning to TRBD1. CDR1 is KGHSH, CDR2 LQKENI, per germline. V shed 4 bases, J shed 7 bases, and the junction held 6 bases outside the gene matches. The CDR3 length is 14 residues. The CDR3 is CASSLRTGMNEQFF. The CDR3 bases are TGTGCCAGCTCACTTCGGACAGGGATGAATGAGCAGTTCTTC.

This clonotype has at least ten counts. The chain employs TRBV5-1 and TRBJ2-1, with D uncertain. The CDR3 has 14 residues. The V end lost 0 bases, the J end lost 6 bases, and 10 bases lay between the germline ends. Germline V gene sequence: CDR1 SGHRS, CDR2 YFSETQ. The CDR3 sequence: CASSLGGVSNEQFF. CDR3 coding DNA: TGCGCCAGCAGCTTGGGTGGGGTTAGCAATGAGCAGTTCTTC.

This clonotype was recorded many times. V gene TRBV12-3 or TRBV12-4 combines with J gene TRBJ2-1; 10 nucleotides match TRBD2. The CDR3 is 17 residues long. J gave up 1 base and V 7 bases, and 10 bases lay outside the gene matches. The CDR3 spells CASTPFRTSGSYNEQFF. In DNA, the CDR3 is TGTGCCAGCACCCCCTTCCGGACTAGCGGTTCCTACAATGAGCAGTTCTTC.

This clonotype was seen many times. The chain joins TRBV9 to TRBJ2-1, with unresolved D. This CDR3 is 13 amino acids long. Trimming removed 3 bases at V and 4 bases at J, with 8 bases between. Germline V gene lookup returns CDR1 SGDLS and CDR2 YYNGEE. The CDR3 is CASSEGLYNEQFF. CDR3 in DNA: TGTGCCAGCAGCGAGGGCCTATACAATGAGCAGTTCTTC.

In its sample, this clonotype was seen many times. The chain has TRBV5-4 and TRBJ2-4; possibly TRBD1 for D (6 bases). CDR1 is SGHNT, CDR2 YYREEE, per germline (reference sequence). The CDR3 covers 15 residues. Trimming pared 3 bases from V and 4 bases from J, leaving 14 bases between. In DNA form, the CDR3 reads TGTGCCAGCAGCTCGGGGAGACAGGAAAAAAACATTCAGTACTTC. Amino acids: CASSSGRQEKNIQYF.

This chain connects TRBV18 to TRBJ2-1; 10 positions match TRBD2. This CDR3 has 15 amino acids. With 2 bases clipped from V and 8 bases from J, the junction kept 6 bases outside the gene matches. CDR1 is KGHSH, CDR2 LQKENI, per germline. CDR3 bases: TGTGCCAGCTCACCAAGGCTAGCGGGAGAGTATGAGCAGTTCTTC. This codes for CASSPRLAGEYEQFF. Filled out from reference TRBV18 and TRBJ2-1, the complete variable domain reads NAGVMQNPRHLVRRRGQEARLRCSPMKGHSHVYWYRQLPEEGLKFMVYLQKENIIDESGMPKERFSAEFPKEGPSILRIQQVVRGDSAAYFCASSPRLAGEYEQFFGPGTRLTVL.

This clonotype was seen many times. V usage is TRBV20-1 and J usage is TRBJ2-3; 14 nucleotides line up with TRBD2. This CDR3 is built from 16 residues. Trimming removed 8 bases from V and 5 bases from J; junction bases left unmatched: 12. Germline CDR1 DFQATT, CDR2 SNEGSKA (reference sequence). The CDR3 sequence: CSSPRGLAGVLDTQYF. The CDR3 DNA follows: TGCAGTTCGCCCAGGGGACTAGCGGGAGTTTTAGATACGCAGTATTTT.

The sample holds many counts of this clonotype. The V call is TRBV28, the J call TRBJ1-4, with TRBD1 identical over 12 bases. There are 15 residues in the CDR3. Germline trimming cut 5 bases from V and 2 bases from J; bases unmatched to any gene: 0. CDR1 is MDHEN, CDR2 SYDVKM, per germline. CDR3 amino acids: CASSGTGGTNEKLFF. CDR3 DNA sequence: TGTGCCAGCAGTGGGACAGGGGGCACTAATGAAAAACTGTTTTTT.

By frequency in the sample, this clonotype is medium-sized. The chain employs TRBV21-1 and TRBJ2-3; whether TRBD1, the table's D call, matches the DNA was not checked. TRBV21-1 is listed as a pseudogene. The CDR3 has 15 amino acids. The CDR3, as DNA: TGTGCCAGCAGCAAGTTGGACAGGCACACAGATACGCAGTATTTT. Protein sequence: CASSKLDRHTDTQYF.

This clonotype was detected many times. The rearrangement links TRBV7-2 to TRBJ2-7; no definite D call. V was pared by 2 bases and J by 2 bases, with 10 bases between. Germline-derived CDR1 and CDR2 are SGHTA and FQGNSA. The CDR3 covers 14 residues. CDR3 sequence (DNA): TGTGCCAGCAGCTTAAGTCAGCTCCCCTACGAGCAGTACTTC. Its translation: CASSLSQLPYEQYF.

This clonotype was seen many times. CDR3 residues: CAISGTGHVAFF. The CDR3 DNA sequence: TGTGCCATCAGTGGAACAGGTCATGTCGCTTTCTTT. This chain connects TRBV10-3 to TRBJ1-1; maybe TRBD1 (5 bases). V lost 4 bases, J lost 11 bases, and 14 bases lay in between. Germline V CDR1 and CDR2: ENHRY, SYGVKD. The CDR3 consists of 12 residues.

A note on this clonotype: A much bigger clone sits one base away, suggesting this may be a read error. Here the CDR3 DNA reads TGCAGCGTTGGGGCTAGCGCCTCCTACGGGCAGTACTTC. Protein product: CSVGASASYGQYF. This sequence joins TRBV29-1 and TRBJ2-7; D perhaps matches TRBD2 (6 bases). The germline V gene encodes CDR1 SQVTM and CDR2 ANQGSEA. The CDR3 extends over 13 amino acids.

This clonotype was seen repeatedly, ten times or more. CDR3 in amino acids: CASSIQGNRYEQYF. The CDR3 nucleotides are TGTGCCAGTAGTATCCAGGGGAATCGCTACGAGCAGTACTTC. The J gene is TRBJ2-7, the V gene TRBV19; tentatively, D is TRBD1 (6 bases). The CDR3 is 14 amino acids. The V end lost 3 bases, the J end lost 3 bases, and 12 bases lay between the germline ends. CDR1 and CDR2 (germline): LNHDA, SQIVND (reference sequence).